One and the same sample provided the 18 T cell receptor beta chains below, sequenced in a study of blood T cell repertoires in COVID-19 (dated by TCRdb to 2019 to 2021). The library was made by the immunoSEQ multiplex PCR assay. TCRdb took this table from immuneACCESS and kept in-frame rearrangements with V and J called. Such tables lack part of the clones; where checked against another copy, unresolved V genes explain under half of the gap, and the rest is unexplained. The table for this sample lists some 170,000 clones; 87% of them were counted only once. The ten biggest clones cover 1.6% of the sample. The sequencing input was peripheral blood. These receptors were taken from a woman aged 50 to 60 with acute or convalescent COVID-19.

This chain uses TRBV2 with TRBJ1-2, with TRBD1 as a possible D gene (6 bases). Germline V gives CDR1 SNHLY, CDR2 FYNNEI. Trimming removed 6 bases at V and 8 bases at J, with 19 bases between. This CDR3 comprises 14 residues. The CDR3 sequence is CASSETGQMGGYTF. The CDR3 nucleotides read TGTGCCAGCAGCGAAACAGGACAGATGGGGGGCTACACCTTC.

The chain joins TRBV29-1 to TRBJ2-5; 7 bases match TRBD2. The germline gives CDR1 SQVTM, CDR2 ANQGSEA. Trimming removed 3 bases from V and 5 bases from J; junction bases left unmatched: 6. CDR3 length: 13 amino acids. The CDR3 region is CSVDGGGRETQYF. As DNA, the CDR3 is TGCAGCGTTGATGGGGGGGGACGGGAGACCCAGTACTTC.

This clone was detected only once. The rearrangement uses TRBV10-2 and TRBJ2-7; D is undetermined. Per the germline V gene, CDR1 is WSHSY and CDR2 is SAAADI. CDR3 size: 15 residues. With 7 bases removed from V and 0 bases from J, the gap between germline ends came to 16 bases. The CDR3 reads CASTPGVLSSYEQYF. The DNA for the CDR3 is TGCGCCAGCACCCCTGGTGTCCTAAGCTCCTACGAGCAGTACTTC.

V gene TRBV9 combines with J gene TRBJ2-4, with a weak D call TRBD2 (6 bases). Trimming stripped 0 bases from V and 8 bases from J, with 9 bases between. The CDR3 sequence is 13 residues long. Germline V gives CDR1 SGDLS, CDR2 YYNGEE. The DNA for the CDR3 is TGTGCCAGCAGCGTAGGCGGCGGGGACATTCAGTACTTC. This codes for CASSVGGGDIQYF. Combining the CDR3 with reference TRBV9 and TRBJ2-4 gives the whole variable domain DSGVTQTPKHLITATGQRVTLRCSPRSGDLSVYWYQQSLDQGLQFLIQYYNGEERAKGNILERFSAQQFPDLHSELNLSSLELGDSALYFCASSVGGGDIQYFGAGTRLSVL.

The chain employs TRBV7-8 and TRBJ1-2; 9 bases map to TRBD1. The CDR3 sequence is 15 residues long. Germline CDR1 reads SGHVS; CDR2 reads FQNEAQ. V shed 0 bases and J 5 bases; nucleotides not matched to a gene: 4. DNA of the CDR3: TGTGCCAGCAGCTTAGCTGCGGGACAGGGTTATGGCTACACCTTC. Protein: CASSLAAGQGYGYTF. Complete variable domain (other parts from reference TRBV7-8 and TRBJ1-2): GAGVSQSPRYKVAKRGQDVALRCDPISGHVSLFWYQQALGQGPEFLTYFQNEAQLDKSGLPSDRFFAERPEGSVSTLKIQRTQQEDSAVYLCASSLAAGQGYGYTFGSGTRLTVV.

The rearrangement joins TRBV7-2 to TRBJ1-1; 8 bases are shared with TRBD1. Trimming removed 1 base from V and 4 bases from J; junction bases left unmatched: 5. The CDR3 is 15 amino acids. Germline V gives CDR1 SGHTA, CDR2 FQGNSA. The DNA of the CDR3 is TGTGCCAGCAGCTTAGATGCAGGGGGCGGCACTGAAGCTTTCTTT. Its protein product is CASSLDAGGGTEAFF.

This chain uses TRBV2 with TRBJ2-3; D uncertain. V lost 6 bases and J lost 12, with 13 bases in between. Germline CDR1 is SNHLY and CDR2 is FYNNEI. The CDR3 extends over 11 amino acids. CDR3 residues: CASRRGSSQYF. The CDR3 nucleotides read TGTGCCAGCAGGCGAGGCTCCTCCCAGTATTTT.

The gene calls are TRBV6-5 and TRBJ1-4; D remains unclear. This CDR3 has 14 residues. Trimming removed 8 bases at V and 0 bases at J, with 10 bases between. The germline V gene encodes CDR1 MNHEY and CDR2 SVGAGI. CDR3 protein: CASGAGTTNEKLFF. CDR3 bases: TGTGCCAGCGGCGCCGGGACAACTAATGAAAAACTGTTTTTT.

The J gene is TRBJ1-1, the V gene TRBV30; D is ambiguous. This CDR3 comprises 12 residues. The V gene lost 5 bases and the J gene lost 2 bases, with 9 bases spanning the gap. Per the germline V gene, CDR1 is GTSNPN and CDR2 is SVGIG (reference sequence). CDR3 sequence reads: CAWAQANTEAFF. In DNA form, the CDR3 reads TGTGCCTGGGCGCAGGCCAACACTGAAGCTTTCTTT.

The chain links TRBV7-2 to TRBJ2-5; 7 nucleotides line up with TRBD2. The CDR3 totals 17 residues. Trimming removed 5 bases from V and 4 bases from J; junction bases left unmatched: 16. Germline CDR1 is SGHTA and CDR2 is FQGNSA. In nucleotides, the CDR3 is TGTGCCAGCAGCGCGGGACTCCCGGGCGGGGGAAGAGAGACCCAGTACTTC. This encodes CASSAGLPGGGRETQYF.

This clone was counted once. The gene calls are TRBV12-3 or TRBV12-4 and TRBJ2-2, with D maybe TRBD1 (6 bases). The CDR3 consists of 13 residues. Trimming left V 5 bases short and J 5 bases short, with 9 bases between. The CDR3 DNA is TGTGCCAGCAGTGGGGACAAGACCGGGGAGCTGTTTTTT. Amino acids: CASSGDKTGELFF.

The sample holds one count of this clone. V usage is TRBV6-5 and J usage is TRBJ2-3, with 7 bases lining up with TRBD1. Germline values: CDR1 MNHEY, CDR2 SVGAGI. The ends lost 7 bases at V and 2 bases at J; junction bases unmatched: 9. The CDR3 covers 15 residues. The CDR3 bases are TGTGCCAGCAATCCGGCCCAGGGGGTCACAGATACGCAGTATTTT. Amino acids: CASNPAQGVTDTQYF.

This chain links TRBV6-6 with TRBJ1-4; 7 bases fit TRBD1. CDR3 size: 15 residues. Trimming took 0 bases from V and 7 from J; bases not matched to a gene: 5. The germline V gene encodes CDR1 MNHNY and CDR2 SVGAGI (reference sequence). This CDR3 is CASSYSAGGSEKLFF. In DNA, the CDR3 is TGTGCCAGCAGTTACTCGGCAGGGGGTAGTGAAAAACTGTTTTTT.

This chain connects TRBV19 to TRBJ1-2; D gene uncertain. The CDR3 length is 14 residues. The V end was cut by 2 bases, the J end by 6 bases, with 13 bases between. Germline CDR1 is LNHDA and CDR2 is SQIVND (reference sequence). In DNA form, the CDR3 reads TGTGCCAGTAGTATATTTGAGGGTTTAGATGGCTACACCTTC. It specifies CASSIFEGLDGYTF.

The chain employs TRBV19 and TRBJ2-5; the D gene is possibly TRBD2 (7 bases). Trimming left V 8 bases short and J 4 bases short, with 11 bases between. This CDR3 has 12 amino acids. From germline, CDR1 is LNHDA and CDR2 SQIVND (reference sequence). The CDR3 here is CASWGGGETQYF. For the CDR3, the DNA is TGTGCCAGTTGGGGAGGGGGAGAGACCCAGTACTTC.

In DNA form, the CDR3 reads TGTGCCAGTAGTCCCCCCGGGGGGCGAGTCTATGGCTACACCTTC. Protein product: CASSPPGGRVYGYTF. The gene calls are TRBV19 and TRBJ1-2; the D gene is possibly TRBD1 (6 bases). The V gene lost 5 bases and the J gene lost 4 bases, with 17 bases spanning the gap. The germline V gene has CDR1 LNHDA and CDR2 SQIVND (reference sequence). The CDR3 is 15 amino acids.

The CDR3 loop is CASSYNTNTEAFF. The DNA for the CDR3 is TGCGCCAGCAGCTACAACACGAACACTGAAGCTTTCTTT. V gene TRBV5-1 combines with J gene TRBJ1-1; D unresolved. CDR1 and CDR2 from the germline V gene are SGHRS and YFSETQ. This CDR3 region has 13 residues. Trimming took off 3 bases at V and 1 base at J, with 7 bases between the two ends.

The gene calls are TRBV10-2 and TRBJ2-2; D may be TRBD1 (6 bases). V gave up 6 bases and J gave up 2 bases, with 16 bases separating them. The CDR3 is 16 residues long. The germline gives CDR1 WSHSY, CDR2 SAAADI. This CDR3 is CASRQGTGPNTGELFF. The CDR3 DNA reads TGCGCCAGCAGGCAGGGTACAGGGCCTAACACCGGGGAGCTGTTTTTT.